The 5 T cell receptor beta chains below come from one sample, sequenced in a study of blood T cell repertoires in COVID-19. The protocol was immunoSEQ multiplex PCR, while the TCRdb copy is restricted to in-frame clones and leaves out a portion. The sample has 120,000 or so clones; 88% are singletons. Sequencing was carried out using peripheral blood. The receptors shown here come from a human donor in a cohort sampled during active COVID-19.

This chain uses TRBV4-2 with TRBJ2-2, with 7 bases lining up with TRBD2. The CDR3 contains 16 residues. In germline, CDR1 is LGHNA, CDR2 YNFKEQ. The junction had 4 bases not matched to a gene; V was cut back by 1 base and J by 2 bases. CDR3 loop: CASSQARGRNTGELFF. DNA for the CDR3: TGTGCCAGCAGCCAAGCCCGCGGGAGAAACACCGGGGAGCTGTTTTTT.

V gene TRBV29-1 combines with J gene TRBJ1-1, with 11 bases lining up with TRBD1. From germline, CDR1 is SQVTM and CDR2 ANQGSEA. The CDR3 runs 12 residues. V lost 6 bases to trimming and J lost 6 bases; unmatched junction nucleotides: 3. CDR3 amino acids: CSVGQGAPEAFF. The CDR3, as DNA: TGCAGCGTCGGACAGGGGGCACCTGAAGCTTTCTTT.

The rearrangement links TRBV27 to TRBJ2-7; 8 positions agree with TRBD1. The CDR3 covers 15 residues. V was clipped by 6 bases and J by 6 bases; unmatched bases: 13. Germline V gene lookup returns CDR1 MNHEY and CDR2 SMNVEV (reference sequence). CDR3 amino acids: CASSLKQGQVVEQYF. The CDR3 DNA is TGTGCCAGCAGCCTAAAACAGGGACAGGTAGTCGAGCAGTACTTC.

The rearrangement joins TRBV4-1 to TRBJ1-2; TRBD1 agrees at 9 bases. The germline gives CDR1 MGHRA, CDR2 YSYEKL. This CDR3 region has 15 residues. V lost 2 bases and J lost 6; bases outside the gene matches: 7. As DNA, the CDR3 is TGCGCCAGCAGCCAATTTCCCCGGACAGGGGATGGCTACACCTTC. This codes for CASSQFPRTGDGYTF.

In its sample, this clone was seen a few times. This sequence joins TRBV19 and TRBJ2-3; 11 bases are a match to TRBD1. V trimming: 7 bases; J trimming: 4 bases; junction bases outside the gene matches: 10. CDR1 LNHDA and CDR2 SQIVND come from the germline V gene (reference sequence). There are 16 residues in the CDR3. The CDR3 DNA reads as TGTGCCAGTACGGCGGGGACAGGGGGAAAGGCAGATACGCAGTATTTT. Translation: CASTAGTGGKADTQYF.